This T cell receptor beta chain was profiled in a study of T cell repertoires in cytomegalovirus infection. Using its own MiXCR run on the reads, TCRdb lists one record per CDR3 protein. The sample includes 71,000 or so distinct CDR3 sequences, more than 20% of them seen just once. With V trimmed by 3 bases and J by 4 bases, 8 bases remained unmatched. The CDR3 is 15 residues long. Germline CDR1 and CDR2: SGHDT and YYEEEE. The sample holds a few counts of this clonotype. Its target is unknown. Sequencing used CD8+ T cells from cultured PBMCs, obtained from culture after CMV antigen stimulation. This clonotype was obtained from a human donor in good health (CMV status not recorded). Some clones in this sample may be carry-over from other donors' samples. The chain employs TRBV5-6 and TRBJ2-5; 8 nucleotides match TRBD2. CDR3 amino acids: CASSSGTSIGETQYF. Here the CDR3 DNA reads TGTGCCAGCAGCTCCGGGACTAGTATTGGAGAGACCCAGTACTTC.